This TCR beta chain was documented in a study of shared clonotypes between healthy human individuals. Assay used: immunoSEQ multiplex PCR; TCRdb lists only in-frame clones, some missing. The repertoire holds 2.3 million or so clones, more than 85% seen once, with 0.35% to 0.45% in the top ten. Germline V gene sequence: CDR1 SGHTA, CDR2 FQGNSA. This CDR3 region has 16 residues. V shed 1 base and J shed 0 bases, with 10 bases lying between them. The rearrangement uses TRBV7-2 and TRBJ1-3; no clear D. This clonotype was obtained from a man between 18 and 35 years old in good health. Some clones in this sample may be carry-over from other donors' samples. Sequencing was performed on naive CD4+ T cells from PBMCs. Indicated subset: CD45RA+ positively selected. CDR3 loop: CASSLVGGLSGNTIYF. The DNA of the CDR3 is TGTGCCAGCAGCTTAGTGGGAGGGCTCTCTGGAAACACCATATATTTT.